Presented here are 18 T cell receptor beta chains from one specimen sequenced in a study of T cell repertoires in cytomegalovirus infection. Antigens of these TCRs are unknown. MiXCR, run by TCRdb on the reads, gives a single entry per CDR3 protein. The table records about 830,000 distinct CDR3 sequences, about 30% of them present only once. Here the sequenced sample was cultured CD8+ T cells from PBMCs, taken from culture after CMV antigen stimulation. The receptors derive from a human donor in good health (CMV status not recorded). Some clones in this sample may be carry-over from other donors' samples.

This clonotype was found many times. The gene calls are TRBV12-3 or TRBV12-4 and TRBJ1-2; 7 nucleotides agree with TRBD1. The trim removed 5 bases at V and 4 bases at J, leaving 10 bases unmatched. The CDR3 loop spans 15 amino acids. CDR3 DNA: TGTGCCAGCAGTCCCACAGGGGCCAACCCCTATGGCTACACCTTC. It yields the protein CASSPTGANPYGYTF.

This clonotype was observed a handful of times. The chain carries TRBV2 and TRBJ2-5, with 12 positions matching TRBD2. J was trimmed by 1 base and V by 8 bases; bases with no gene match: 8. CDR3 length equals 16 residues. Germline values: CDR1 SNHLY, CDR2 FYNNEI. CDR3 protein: CASSGTSGRSQETQYF. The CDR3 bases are TGTGCCAGCTCCGGGACTAGCGGGCGCAGCCAAGAGACCCAGTACTTC.

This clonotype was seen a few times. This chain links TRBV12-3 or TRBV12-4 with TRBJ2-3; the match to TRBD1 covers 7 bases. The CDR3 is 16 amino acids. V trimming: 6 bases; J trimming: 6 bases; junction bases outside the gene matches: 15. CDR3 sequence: CASSELTGVAIDTQYF. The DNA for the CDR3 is TGTGCCAGCAGCGAATTAACAGGGGTCGCAATCGATACGCAGTATTTT.

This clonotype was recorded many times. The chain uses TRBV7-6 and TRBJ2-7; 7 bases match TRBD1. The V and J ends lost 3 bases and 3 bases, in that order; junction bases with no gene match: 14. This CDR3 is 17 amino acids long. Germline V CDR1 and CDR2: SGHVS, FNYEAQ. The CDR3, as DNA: TGTGCCAGCAGCTTTCCTGGACAGGCCCCTGGGGACTACGAGCAGTACTTC. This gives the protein CASSFPGQAPGDYEQYF.

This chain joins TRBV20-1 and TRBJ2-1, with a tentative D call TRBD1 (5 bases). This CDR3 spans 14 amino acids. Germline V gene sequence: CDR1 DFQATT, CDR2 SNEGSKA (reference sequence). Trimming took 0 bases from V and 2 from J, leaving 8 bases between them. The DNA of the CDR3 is TGCAGTGCTAGAGAGGGGCGGACCTACAATGAGCAGTTCTTC. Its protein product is CSAREGRTYNEQFF.

The CDR3 nucleotides are TGTGCCAGCAGTGAAGAGGGTAGGGGTCGGAATTATGGCTACACCTTC. It yields the protein CASSEEGRGRNYGYTF. This chain uses TRBV6-1 with TRBJ1-2; D may be TRBD1 (5 bases). Germline loops: CDR1 MNHNS, CDR2 SASEGT. This CDR3 has 16 residues. The V end was cut by 1 base, the J end by 5 bases, with 17 bases between.

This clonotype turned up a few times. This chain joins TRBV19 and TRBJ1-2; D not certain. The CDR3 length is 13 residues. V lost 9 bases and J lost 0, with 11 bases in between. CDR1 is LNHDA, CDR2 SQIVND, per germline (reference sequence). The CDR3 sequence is CASRTGTNYGYTF. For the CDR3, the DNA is TGTGCCAGCCGGACCGGGACTAACTATGGCTACACCTTC.

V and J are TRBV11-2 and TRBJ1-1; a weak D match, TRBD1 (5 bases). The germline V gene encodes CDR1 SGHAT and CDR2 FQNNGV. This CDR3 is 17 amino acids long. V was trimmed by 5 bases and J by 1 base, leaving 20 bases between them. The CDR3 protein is CASSPQTWGARNTEAFF. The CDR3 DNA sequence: TGTGCCAGCAGCCCCCAAACGTGGGGCGCGAGGAACACTGAAGCTTTCTTT.

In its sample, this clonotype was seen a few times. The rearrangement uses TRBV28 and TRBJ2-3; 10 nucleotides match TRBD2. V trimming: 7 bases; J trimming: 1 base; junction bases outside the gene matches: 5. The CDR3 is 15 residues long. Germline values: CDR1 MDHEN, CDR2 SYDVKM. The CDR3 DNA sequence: TGTGCCAGCAATATCGGACTAGCGGGCACAGATACGCAGTATTTT. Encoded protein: CASNIGLAGTDTQYF.

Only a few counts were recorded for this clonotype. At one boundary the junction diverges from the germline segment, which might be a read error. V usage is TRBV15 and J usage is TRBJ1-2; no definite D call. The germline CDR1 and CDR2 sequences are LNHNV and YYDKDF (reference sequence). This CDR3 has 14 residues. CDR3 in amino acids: CATRRALGDYGYTF. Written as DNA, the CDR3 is TGTGCCACCAGAAGAGCCCTCGGGGACTATGGCTACACCTTC.

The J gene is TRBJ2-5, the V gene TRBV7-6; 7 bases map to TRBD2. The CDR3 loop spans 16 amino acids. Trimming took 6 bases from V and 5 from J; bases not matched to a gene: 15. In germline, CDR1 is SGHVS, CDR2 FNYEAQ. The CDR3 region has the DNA TGTGCCAGCAGTCCCAGCGGGGATATAGGGATGGAGACCCAGTACTTC. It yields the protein CASSPSGDIGMETQYF.

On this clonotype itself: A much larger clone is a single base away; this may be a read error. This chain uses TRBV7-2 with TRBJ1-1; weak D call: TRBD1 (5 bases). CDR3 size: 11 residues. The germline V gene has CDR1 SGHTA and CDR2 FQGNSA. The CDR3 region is CASSWGGEVFF. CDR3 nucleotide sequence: TGTGCCAGCAGCTGGGGCGGTGAAGTTTTCTTT.

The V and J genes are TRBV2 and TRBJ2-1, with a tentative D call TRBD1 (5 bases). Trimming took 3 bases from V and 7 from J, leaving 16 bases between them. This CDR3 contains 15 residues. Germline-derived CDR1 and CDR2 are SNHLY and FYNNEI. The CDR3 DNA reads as TGTGCCAGCAGTGAGTTGCAGGGTTTTATTAATGAGCAGTTCTTC. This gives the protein CASSELQGFINEQFF.

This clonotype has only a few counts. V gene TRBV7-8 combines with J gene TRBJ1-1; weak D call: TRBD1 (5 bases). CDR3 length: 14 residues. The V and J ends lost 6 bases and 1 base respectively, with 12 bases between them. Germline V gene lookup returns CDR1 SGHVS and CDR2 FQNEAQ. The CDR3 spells CASREGSGNTEAFF. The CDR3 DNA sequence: TGTGCCAGCAGGGAGGGGTCTGGGAACACTGAAGCTTTCTTT. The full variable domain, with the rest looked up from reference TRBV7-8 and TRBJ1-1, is GAGVSQSPRYKVAKRGQDVALRCDPISGHVSLFWYQQALGQGPEFLTYFQNEAQLDKSGLPSDRFFAERPEGSVSTLKIQRTQQEDSAVYLCASREGSGNTEAFFGQGTRLTVV.

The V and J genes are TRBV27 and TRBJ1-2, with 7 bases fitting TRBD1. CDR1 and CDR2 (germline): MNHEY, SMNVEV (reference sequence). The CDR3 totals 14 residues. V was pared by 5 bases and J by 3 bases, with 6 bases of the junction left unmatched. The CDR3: CASSKTGAHYGYTF. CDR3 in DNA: TGTGCCAGCAGTAAAACAGGGGCCCACTATGGCTACACCTTC.

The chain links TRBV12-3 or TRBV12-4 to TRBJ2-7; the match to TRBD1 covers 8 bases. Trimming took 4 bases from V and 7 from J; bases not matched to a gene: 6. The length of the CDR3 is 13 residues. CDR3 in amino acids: CASSSQGAGEQYV. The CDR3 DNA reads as TGTGCCAGCAGTTCCCAGGGGGCGGGAGAGCAGTACGTC.

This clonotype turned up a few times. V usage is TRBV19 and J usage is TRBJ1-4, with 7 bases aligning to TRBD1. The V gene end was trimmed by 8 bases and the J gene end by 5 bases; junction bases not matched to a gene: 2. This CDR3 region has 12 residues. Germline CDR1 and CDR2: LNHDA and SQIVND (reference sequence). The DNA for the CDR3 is TGTGCCAGTCGGACAGGCAATGAAAAACTGTTTTTT. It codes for CASRTGNEKLFF.

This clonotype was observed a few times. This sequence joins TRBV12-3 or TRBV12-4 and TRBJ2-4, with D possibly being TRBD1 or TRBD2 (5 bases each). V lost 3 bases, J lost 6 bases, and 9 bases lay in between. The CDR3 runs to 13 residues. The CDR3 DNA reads TGTGCCAGCAGTTTGGGGGTAGGAAACATTCAGTACTTC. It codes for CASSLGVGNIQYF.